Given below is one TCR beta chain in context. The sample comes from a study of radiotherapy plus CTLA-4 blockade in lung cancer. Repertoires were generated with immunoSEQ multiplex PCR, while TCRdb's copy carries only in-frame clones and drops some. The sample lists around 72,000 clones; more than 75% were seen once. The TCR comes from a human donor with non-small cell lung cancer who had a complete response to radiotherapy plus ipilimumab. The source material was peripheral blood, sampled from a patient treated with radiotherapy plus ipilimumab.

Here the CDR3 reads CAWSVLFGVSYEQYF. For the CDR3, the DNA is TGTGCCTGGAGTGTATTGTTCGGGGTCTCCTACGAGCAGTACTTC. The chain recombines TRBV30 with TRBJ2-7, with TRBD2 as a possible D gene (5 bases). The CDR3 has 15 residues. The germline V gene encodes CDR1 GTSNPN and CDR2 SVGIG (reference sequence). V dropped 0 bases and J dropped 0 bases, with 12 bases sitting between them. The full variable domain, its missing parts supplied by reference TRBV30 and TRBJ2-7, is SQTIHQWPATLVQPVGSPLSLECTVEGTSNPNLYWYRQAAGRGLQLLFYSVGIGQISSEVPQNLSASRPQDRQFILSSKKLLLSDSGFYLCAWSVLFGVSYEQYFGPGTRLTVT.